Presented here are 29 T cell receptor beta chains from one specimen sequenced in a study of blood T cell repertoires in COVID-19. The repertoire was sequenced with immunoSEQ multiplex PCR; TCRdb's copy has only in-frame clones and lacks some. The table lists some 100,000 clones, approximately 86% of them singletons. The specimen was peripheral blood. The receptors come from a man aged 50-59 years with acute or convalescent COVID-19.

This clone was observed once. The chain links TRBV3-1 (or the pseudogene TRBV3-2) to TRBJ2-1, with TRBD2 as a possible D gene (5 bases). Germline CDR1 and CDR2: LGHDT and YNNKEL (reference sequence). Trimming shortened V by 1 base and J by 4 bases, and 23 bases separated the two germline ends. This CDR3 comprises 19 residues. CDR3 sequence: CASSQVPGWERRPYNEQFF. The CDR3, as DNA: TGTGCCAGCAGCCAAGTCCCGGGTTGGGAGCGGAGACCTTACAATGAGCAGTTCTTC.

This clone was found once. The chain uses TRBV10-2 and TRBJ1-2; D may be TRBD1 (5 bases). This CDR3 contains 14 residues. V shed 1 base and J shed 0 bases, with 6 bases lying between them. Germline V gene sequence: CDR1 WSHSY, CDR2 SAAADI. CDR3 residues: CASSEWGTNYGYTF. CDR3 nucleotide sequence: TGCGCCAGCAGTGAGTGGGGCACTAACTATGGCTACACCTTC.

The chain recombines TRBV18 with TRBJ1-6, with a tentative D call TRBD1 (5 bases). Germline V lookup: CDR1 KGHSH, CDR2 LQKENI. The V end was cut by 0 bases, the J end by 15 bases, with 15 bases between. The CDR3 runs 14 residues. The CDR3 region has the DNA TGTGCCAGCTCACCACCTGGGAGGGGCTGGGTCCTCCACTTT. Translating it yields CASSPPGRGWVLHF.

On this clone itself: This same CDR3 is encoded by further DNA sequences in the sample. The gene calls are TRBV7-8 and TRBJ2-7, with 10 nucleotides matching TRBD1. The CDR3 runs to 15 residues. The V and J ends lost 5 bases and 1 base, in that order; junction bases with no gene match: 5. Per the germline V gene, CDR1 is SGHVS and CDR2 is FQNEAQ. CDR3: CASSPGQGPSYEQYF. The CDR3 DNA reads TGTGCCAGCAGCCCGGGACAGGGGCCTTCCTACGAGCAGTACTTC. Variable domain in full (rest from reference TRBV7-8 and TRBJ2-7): GAGVSQSPRYKVAKRGQDVALRCDPISGHVSLFWYQQALGQGPEFLTYFQNEAQLDKSGLPSDRFFAERPEGSVSTLKIQRTQQEDSAVYLCASSPGQGPSYEQYFGPGTRLTVT.

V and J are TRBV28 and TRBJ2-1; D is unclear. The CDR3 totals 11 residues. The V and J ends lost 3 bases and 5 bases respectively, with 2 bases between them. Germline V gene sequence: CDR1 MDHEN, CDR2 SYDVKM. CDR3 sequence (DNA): TGTGCCAGCAGTTTCAACAATGAGCAGTTCTTC. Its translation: CASSFNNEQFF.

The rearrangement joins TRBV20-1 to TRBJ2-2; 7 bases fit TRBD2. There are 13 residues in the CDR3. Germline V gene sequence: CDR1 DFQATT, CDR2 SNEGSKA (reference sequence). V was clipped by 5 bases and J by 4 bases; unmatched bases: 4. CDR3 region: CSAGGGGTGELFF. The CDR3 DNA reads TGCAGTGCTGGTGGGGGGGGCACCGGGGAGCTGTTTTTT.

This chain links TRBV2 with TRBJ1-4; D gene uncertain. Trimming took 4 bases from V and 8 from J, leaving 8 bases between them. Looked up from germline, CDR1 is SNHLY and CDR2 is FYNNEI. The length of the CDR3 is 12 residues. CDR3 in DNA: TGTGCCAGCAGTGGTTTGGGCGAAAAACTGTTTTTT. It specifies CASSGLGEKLFF.

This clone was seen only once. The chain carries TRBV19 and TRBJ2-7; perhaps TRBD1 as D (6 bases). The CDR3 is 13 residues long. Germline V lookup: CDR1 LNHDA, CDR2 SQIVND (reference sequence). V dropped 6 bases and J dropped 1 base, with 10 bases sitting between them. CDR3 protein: CASRLTGSYEQYF. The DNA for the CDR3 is TGTGCCAGTAGGTTGACAGGTTCCTACGAGCAGTACTTC.

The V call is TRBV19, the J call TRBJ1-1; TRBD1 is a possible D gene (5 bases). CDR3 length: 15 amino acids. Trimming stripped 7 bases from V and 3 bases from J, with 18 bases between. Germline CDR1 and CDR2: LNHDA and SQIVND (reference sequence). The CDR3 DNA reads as TGTGCCAGTATCCCGACAGCCCGAGGAGACACTGAAGCTTTCTTT. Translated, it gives CASIPTARGDTEAFF.

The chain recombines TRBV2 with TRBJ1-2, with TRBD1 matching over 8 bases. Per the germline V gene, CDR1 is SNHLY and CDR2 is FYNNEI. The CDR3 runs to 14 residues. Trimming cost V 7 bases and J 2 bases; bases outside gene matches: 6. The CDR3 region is CASKRTGWNYGYTF. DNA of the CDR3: TGTGCCAGCAAAAGGACAGGGTGGAACTATGGCTACACCTTC.

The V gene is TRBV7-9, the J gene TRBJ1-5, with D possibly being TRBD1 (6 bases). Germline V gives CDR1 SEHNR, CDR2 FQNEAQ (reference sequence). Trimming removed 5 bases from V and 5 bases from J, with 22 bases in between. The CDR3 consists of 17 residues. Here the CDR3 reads CASSPGQMARADQPQHF. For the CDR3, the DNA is TGTGCCAGCAGCCCTGGACAGATGGCCCGAGCTGATCAGCCCCAGCATTTT.

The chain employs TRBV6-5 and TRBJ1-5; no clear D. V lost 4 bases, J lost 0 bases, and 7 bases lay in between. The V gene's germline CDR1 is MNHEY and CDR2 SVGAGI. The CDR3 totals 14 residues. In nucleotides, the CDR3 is TGTGCCAGCAGTTTGCGAGCTAGCAATCAGCCCCAGCATTTT. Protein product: CASSLRASNQPQHF.

DNA for the CDR3: TGTGCCAGCAGTTATTCGTATGGGGCCAACGTCCTGACTTTC. Its translation is CASSYSYGANVLTF. The chain combines TRBV6-5 with TRBJ2-6; D gene uncertain. Germline loops: CDR1 MNHEY, CDR2 SVGAGI. V was cut by 3 bases and J by 3 bases, with 6 bases left in between. The CDR3 sequence is 14 residues long.

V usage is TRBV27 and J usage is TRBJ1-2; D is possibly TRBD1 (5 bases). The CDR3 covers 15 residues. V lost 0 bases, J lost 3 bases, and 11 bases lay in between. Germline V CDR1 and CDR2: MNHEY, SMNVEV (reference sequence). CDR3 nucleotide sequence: TGTGCCAGCAGTTTATCCCGGGGGTATGACTATGGCTACACCTTC. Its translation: CASSLSRGYDYGYTF.

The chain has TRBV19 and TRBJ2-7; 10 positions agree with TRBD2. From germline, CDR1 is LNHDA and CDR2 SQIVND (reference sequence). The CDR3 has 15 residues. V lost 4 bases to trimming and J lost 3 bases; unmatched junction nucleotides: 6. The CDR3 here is CASSKGLAAYYEQYF. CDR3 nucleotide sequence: TGTGCCAGTAGTAAAGGACTAGCGGCATACTACGAGCAGTACTTC.

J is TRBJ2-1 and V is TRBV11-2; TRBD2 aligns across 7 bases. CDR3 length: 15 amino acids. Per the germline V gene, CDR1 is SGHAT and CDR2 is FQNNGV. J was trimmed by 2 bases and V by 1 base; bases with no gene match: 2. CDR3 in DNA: TGTGCCAGCAGCTTAGGGGCGGGAGCCTACAATGAGCAGTTCTTC. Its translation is CASSLGAGAYNEQFF.

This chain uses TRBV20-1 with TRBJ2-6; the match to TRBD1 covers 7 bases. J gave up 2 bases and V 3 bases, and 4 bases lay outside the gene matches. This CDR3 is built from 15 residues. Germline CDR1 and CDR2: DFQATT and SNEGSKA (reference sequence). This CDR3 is CSASQGQTGANVLTF. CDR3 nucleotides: TGCAGTGCTAGTCAGGGACAGACTGGGGCCAACGTCCTGACTTTC.

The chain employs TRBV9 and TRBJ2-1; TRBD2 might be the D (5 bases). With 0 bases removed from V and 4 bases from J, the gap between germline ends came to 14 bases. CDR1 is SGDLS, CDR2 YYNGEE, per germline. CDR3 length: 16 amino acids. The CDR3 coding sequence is TGTGCCAGCAGCGTAGAGGTGAACCCGGGGTACAATGAGCAGTTCTTC. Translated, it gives CASSVEVNPGYNEQFF.

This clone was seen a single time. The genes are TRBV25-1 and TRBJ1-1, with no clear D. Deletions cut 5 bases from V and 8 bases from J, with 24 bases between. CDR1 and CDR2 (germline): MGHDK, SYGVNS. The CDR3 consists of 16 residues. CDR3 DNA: TGTGCCAGCAGTCCGTCATTTCCGGGCGGGAAGGAGGAAGCTTTCTTT. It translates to CASSPSFPGGKEEAFF.

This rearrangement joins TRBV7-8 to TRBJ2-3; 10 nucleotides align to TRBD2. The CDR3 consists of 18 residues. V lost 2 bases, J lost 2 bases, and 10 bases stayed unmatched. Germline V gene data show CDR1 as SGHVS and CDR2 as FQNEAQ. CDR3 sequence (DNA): TGTGCCAGCAGCTTAATTGGAGGAACTAGCGGGGCCACAGATACGCAGTATTTT. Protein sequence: CASSLIGGTSGATDTQYF.

CDR3 region: CASSFGREETQYF. The DNA of the CDR3 is TGTGCCAGCAGCTTCGGGAGGGAAGAGACCCAGTACTTC. V and J are TRBV5-5 and TRBJ2-5, with 8 bases aligning to TRBD2. V dropped 2 bases and J dropped 3; count of bases not matched to a gene: 0. The CDR3 runs 13 residues. Germline lookup yields CDR1 SGHKS and CDR2 YYEKEE (reference sequence).

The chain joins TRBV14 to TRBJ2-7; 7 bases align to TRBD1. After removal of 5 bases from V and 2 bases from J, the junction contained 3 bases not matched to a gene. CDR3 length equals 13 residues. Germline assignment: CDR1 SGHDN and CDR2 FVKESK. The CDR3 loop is CASSLTGAYEQYF. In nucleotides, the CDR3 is TGTGCCAGCAGCTTAACAGGGGCCTACGAGCAGTACTTC.

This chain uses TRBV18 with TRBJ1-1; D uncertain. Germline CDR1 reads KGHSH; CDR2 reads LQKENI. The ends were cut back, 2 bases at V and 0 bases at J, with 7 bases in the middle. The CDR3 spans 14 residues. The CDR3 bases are TGTGCCAGCTCACCAAACAGCTTGAACACTGAAGCTTTCTTT. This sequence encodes CASSPNSLNTEAFF.

CDR3 sequence reads: CASSPQNTEAFF. For the CDR3, the DNA is TGTGCCAGCTCACCTCAGAACACTGAAGCTTTCTTT. The chain recombines TRBV18 with TRBJ1-1; D uncertain. Germline V lookup: CDR1 KGHSH, CDR2 LQKENI. This CDR3 has 12 amino acids. Trimming left V 3 bases short and J 1 base short, with 3 bases between.

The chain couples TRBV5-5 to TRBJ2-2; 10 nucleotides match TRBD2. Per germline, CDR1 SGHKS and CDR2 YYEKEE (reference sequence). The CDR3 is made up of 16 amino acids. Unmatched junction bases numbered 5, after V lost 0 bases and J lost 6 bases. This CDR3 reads CASSLDRLAGAGELFF. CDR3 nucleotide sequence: TGTGCCAGCAGCTTGGATCGGCTAGCGGGAGCCGGGGAGCTGTTTTTT. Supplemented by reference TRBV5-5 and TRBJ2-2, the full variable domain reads DAGVTQSPTHLIKTRGQQVTLRCSPISGHKSVSWYQQVLGQGPQFIFQYYEKEERGRGNFPDRFSARQFPNYSSELNVNALLLGDSALYLCASSLDRLAGAGELFFGEGSRLTVL.

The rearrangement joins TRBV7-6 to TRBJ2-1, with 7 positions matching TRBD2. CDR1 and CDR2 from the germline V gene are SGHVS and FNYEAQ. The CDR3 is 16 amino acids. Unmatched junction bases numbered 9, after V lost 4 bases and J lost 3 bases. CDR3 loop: CASSSIAGSRYNEQFF. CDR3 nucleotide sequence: TGTGCCAGCAGCTCCATAGCGGGTTCCCGCTACAATGAGCAGTTCTTC.

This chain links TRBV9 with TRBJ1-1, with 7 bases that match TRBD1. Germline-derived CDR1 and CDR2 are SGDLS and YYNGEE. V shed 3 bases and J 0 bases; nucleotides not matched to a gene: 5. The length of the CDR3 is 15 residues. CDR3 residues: CASSDRGSLNTEAFF. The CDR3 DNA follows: TGTGCCAGCAGCGACAGGGGTTCCTTGAACACTGAAGCTTTCTTT.

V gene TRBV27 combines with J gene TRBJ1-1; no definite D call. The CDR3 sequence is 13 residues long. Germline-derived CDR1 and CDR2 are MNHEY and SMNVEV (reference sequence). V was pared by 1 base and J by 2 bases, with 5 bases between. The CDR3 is CASSLYLNTEAFF. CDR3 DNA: TGTGCCAGCAGTTTATACCTAAACACTGAAGCTTTCTTT.

DNA of the CDR3: TGTGCCAGCAGCTTATTAGGGGTCGGCCTTACCTATGGCTACACCTTC. Amino acids: CASSLLGVGLTYGYTF. This chain uses TRBV7-8 with TRBJ1-2, with D possibly matching TRBD1 (5 bases). The CDR3 runs to 16 residues. V was cut by 2 bases and J by 4 bases, with 17 bases left in between. Germline-derived CDR1 and CDR2 are SGHVS and FQNEAQ. Supplemented by reference TRBV7-8 and TRBJ1-2, the full variable domain reads GAGVSQSPRYKVAKRGQDVALRCDPISGHVSLFWYQQALGQGPEFLTYFQNEAQLDKSGLPSDRFFAERPEGSVSTLKIQRTQQEDSAVYLCASSLLGVGLTYGYTFGSGTRLTVV.